This T cell receptor beta chain was sequenced during a study of post-analysis software for immune sequencing data. Study overall: Both relapsing-remitting and secondary progressive multiple sclerosis featured among the disease courses, as did progressive-relapsing multiple sclerosis.

Unique molecular identifiers featured in each of the TCR beta cDNA libraries. TCRdb passed the PCR reads through MiXCR, listing each CDR3 protein once. The table has roughly 800,000 distinct CDR3 sequences, approximately 44% seen once. Germline assignment: CDR1 MNHNS and CDR2 SASEGT. The length of the CDR3 is 14 residues. After removal of 4 bases from V and 6 bases from J, the junction contained 5 bases not matched to a gene. In this sample, this clonotype turned up a few times. As yet, its antigen is unknown. Study-wide points: Patients used five TRBV segments, including TRBV5-6, TRBV5-1 and TRBV20-1, more often than controls.

The clonotype originates from a girl between 5 and 17 years old with multiple sclerosis. The chain is built from TRBV6-1 and TRBJ1-1; 10 nucleotides line up with TRBD1. The sequencing sample was made of blood. Here the CDR3 reads CASSGQGADSEAFF. In nucleotides, the CDR3 is TGTGCCAGCAGTGGACAGGGGGCAGACTCTGAAGCTTTCTTT.